Listed below are T cell receptor beta chains from one sample, sequenced in a study of blood T cell repertoires in COVID-19. The table came from immunoSEQ multiplex PCR; TCRdb's copy has only in-frame clones and leaves some out. The data hold about 76,000 clones, with roughly 79% observed a single time. Sequencing used peripheral blood. Every receptor here comes from a man between 70 and 80 years old with acute or convalescent COVID-19. Each CDR3 is given with its conserved first and last residue. Each record gives: V gene, clone size, J gene, D gene, CDR3 DNA, CDR3 protein. The D gene is left open where the match is weak. The size entry is marked missing in some rows and otherwise reads once, few, many or a size class.

V: TRBV3-1/TRBV3-2; size: -; J: TRBJ2-7; D: TRBD2; DNA: TGTGCCAGCAGCCAAGATATCGGACTAGCGGCGCCCTACGAGCAGTACTTC; CDR3: CASSQDIGLAAPYEQYF
V: TRBV20-1; size: once; J: TRBJ1-2; D: TRBD1; DNA: TGCAGTGCTAGTCCCACAGGGGCGGATGGCTACACCTTC; CDR3: CSASPTGADGYTF
V: TRBV5-1; size: -; J: TRBJ2-5; D: TRBD1; DNA: TGCGCCAGCAACTCAGGACAGGACCAAGAGACCCAGTACTTC; CDR3: CASNSGQDQETQYF
V: TRBV7-3; size: once; J: TRBJ2-1; D: -; DNA: TGTGCCAGCAGCGCCCCTGGGGCATCCTACAATGAGCAGTTCTTC; CDR3: CASSAPGASYNEQFF
V: TRBV29-1; size: -; J: TRBJ1-1; D: -; DNA: TGCAGCGTTGCACGGGACTCCCCCGAAAGTGAAGCTTTCTTT; CDR3: CSVARDSPESEAFF
V: TRBV12-3/TRBV12-4; size: once; J: TRBJ2-1; D: -; DNA: TGTGCCAGCAGTCTGCTCGGCTACAATGAGCAGTTCTTC; CDR3: CASSLLGYNEQFF
V: TRBV18; size: -; J: TRBJ2-3; D: TRBD2; DNA: TGTGCCAGCTCACCTCCCGCGGGAGTCACAGATACGCAGTATTTT; CDR3: CASSPPAGVTDTQYF
V: TRBV2; size: -; J: TRBJ1-2; D: -; DNA: TGTGCCAGCAGTGAAGGACGGGAAAGGGGCTACACCTTC; CDR3: CASSEGRERGYTF
V: TRBV25-1; size: -; J: TRBJ1-5; D: -; DNA: TGTGCCAGCAGTGAAAGGGGGGGGGCAAATCAGCCCCAGCATTTT; CDR3: CASSERGGANQPQHF
V: TRBV9; size: -; J: TRBJ2-2; D: TRBD1; DNA: TGTGCCAGCAGTTGGACAGGTGACACCGGGGAGCTGTTTTTT; CDR3: CASSWTGDTGELFF
V: TRBV7-3; size: -; J: TRBJ2-1; D: TRBD1; DNA: TGTGCCAGCAGCCGCGGGACAGGGGGAGAGGGTGAGCAGTTCTTC; CDR3: CASSRGTGGEGEQFF
V: TRBV27; size: -; J: TRBJ1-1; D: -; DNA: TGTGCCAGCGGCCTACAAGGAAGCGCTGAAGCTTTCTTT; CDR3: CASGLQGSAEAFF
V: TRBV7-6; size: -; J: TRBJ2-1; D: -; DNA: TGTGCCAGCAGCCGGACAGCCCTAATACCTTACAATGAGCAGTTCTTC; CDR3: CASSRTALIPYNEQFF
V: TRBV6-5; size: -; J: TRBJ2-2; D: -; DNA: TGTGCCAGCAGCCTAATGACGAACACCGGGGAGCTGTTTTTT; CDR3: CASSLMTNTGELFF
V: TRBV9; size: -; J: TRBJ2-7; D: TRBD2; DNA: TGTGCCAGCAGCCCCCGGGGAGGGGCTTACTACGAGCAGTACTTC; CDR3: CASSPRGGAYYEQYF
V: TRBV7-2; size: -; J: TRBJ2-5; D: -; DNA: TGTGCCAGCAGCTCCCAGGGGAGATTTCAAGAGACCCAGTACTTC; CDR3: CASSSQGRFQETQYF
V: TRBV28; size: -; J: TRBJ1-1; D: TRBD1; DNA: TGTGCCAGCAGTTTGGCCGGGACAGGGTCGGACACTGAAGCTTTCTTT; CDR3: CASSLAGTGSDTEAFF
V: TRBV3-1/TRBV3-2; size: -; J: TRBJ2-7; D: -; DNA: TGTGCCAGCAGCCGCACCGGAGGTAGTTTGAACGAGCAGTACTTC; CDR3: CASSRTGGSLNEQYF
V: TRBV3-1/TRBV3-2; size: -; J: TRBJ2-1; D: TRBD1; DNA: TGTGCCAGCAGCCAAGATCGAGGCAGGGGGCTTTACAATGAGCAGTTCTTC; CDR3: CASSQDRGRGLYNEQFF
V: TRBV19; size: -; J: TRBJ2-4; D: -; DNA: TGTGCCAGCTCCCGGGGTCCGCAAAACATTCAGTACTTC; CDR3: CASSRGPQNIQYF
V: TRBV27; size: -; J: TRBJ1-2; D: -; DNA: TGTGCCAGCAGACCCGAGGGTTACTATGGCTACACCTTC; CDR3: CASRPEGYYGYTF
V: TRBV11-1; size: once; J: TRBJ2-3; D: TRBD1; DNA: TGTGCCAGCAGCGAACAGGGGTTCACAGATACGCAGTATTTT; CDR3: CASSEQGFTDTQYF
V: TRBV5-8; size: -; J: TRBJ2-3; D: TRBD2; DNA: TGTGCCAGCAGCTTAAGCGGGAGGGGCCACGATACGCAGTATTTT; CDR3: CASSLSGRGHDTQYF
V: TRBV18; size: -; J: TRBJ2-3; D: -; DNA: TGTGCCAGCTCACCACACACACACCAGTTCCGCGGGAAGGAAAAACAAGGGATAACAGATACGCAGTATTTT; CDR3: CASSPHTHQFRGKEKQGITDTQYF
V: TRBV10-3; size: -; J: TRBJ1-2; D: -; DNA: TGTGCCATCAGTGTTGACCGGGGCTATGGCTACACCTTC; CDR3: CAISVDRGYGYTF
V: TRBV24-1; size: -; J: TRBJ2-2; D: TRBD2; DNA: TGTGCCACCAGTGATTTTAGCGGGCGGAACACCGGGGAGCTGTTTTTT; CDR3: CATSDFSGRNTGELFF
V: TRBV28; size: -; J: TRBJ1-2; D: -; DNA: TGTGCCAGCAGTTTCGGAGACAGGTCTAACTATGGCTACACCTTC; CDR3: CASSFGDRSNYGYTF
V: TRBV18; size: -; J: TRBJ1-6; D: TRBD1; DNA: TGTGCCAGCTCACAGGGACAGAACAATTCACCCCTCCACTTT; CDR3: CASSQGQNNSPLHF
V: TRBV28; size: -; J: TRBJ1-6; D: TRBD1; DNA: TGTGCCAGCAGTTCCGGACAGGGCGGTTCACCCCTCCACTTT; CDR3: CASSSGQGGSPLHF
V: TRBV6-5; size: -; J: TRBJ2-6; D: -; DNA: TGTGCCAGCAGGGGGGGTAGGTCTGGGGCCAACGTCCTGACTTTC; CDR3: CASRGGRSGANVLTF
V: TRBV29-1; size: -; J: TRBJ2-2; D: -; DNA: TGCAGCGTTGACTCGCAGCGGAACACCGGGGAGCTGTTTTTT; CDR3: CSVDSQRNTGELFF
V: TRBV5-6; size: few; J: TRBJ1-1; D: -; DNA: TGTGCCAGCAGGCGGGAGACTGAAGCTTTCTTT; CDR3: CASRRETEAFF
V: TRBV7-9; size: -; J: TRBJ2-1; D: -; DNA: TGTGCCAGCAGCTTAGGGGGAGTCAATGAGCAGTTCTTC; CDR3: CASSLGGVNEQFF
V: TRBV7-2; size: -; J: TRBJ1-1; D: -; DNA: TGTGCCAGCAGCCCGCGCCCGGGGAACACTGAAGCTTTCTTT; CDR3: CASSPRPGNTEAFF
V: TRBV29-1; size: -; J: TRBJ2-7; D: TRBD1; DNA: TGCAGCGCCCAGACAGGGGGCCGGTACGAGCAGTACTTC; CDR3: CSAQTGGRYEQYF
V: TRBV28; size: -; J: TRBJ2-5; D: TRBD1; DNA: TGTGCCAGCAGTTTAACGCCGGGACAGGGTCTCCAAGAGACCCAGTACTTC; CDR3: CASSLTPGQGLQETQYF
V: TRBV21-1; size: -; J: TRBJ1-2; D: -; DNA: TGTGCCAGCAGCGACACAAACTATGGCTACACCTTC; CDR3: CASSDTNYGYTF
V: TRBV28; size: once; J: TRBJ1-5; D: -; DNA: TGTGCCAGCAGTTTTGGGAGCGTGGGTCAGCCCCAGCATTTT; CDR3: CASSFGSVGQPQHF
V: TRBV5-3; size: -; J: TRBJ1-6; D: -; DNA: TGTGCCAGAAGCTTGGTGAGGGCTAGCTCCTATAATTCACCCCTCCACTTT; CDR3: CARSLVRASSYNSPLHF
V: TRBV28; size: -; J: TRBJ1-4; D: -; DNA: TGTGCCAGCACCACGGTACAGGATGAAAAACTGTTTTTT; CDR3: CASTTVQDEKLFF
V: TRBV7-3; size: few; J: TRBJ2-7; D: -; DNA: TGTGCCAGCACCCGAGAGAGCGGCTCCTACGAGCAGTACTTC; CDR3: CASTRESGSYEQYF
V: TRBV20-1; size: -; J: TRBJ1-1; D: -; DNA: TGCAGTGCTAGTATCATGAACACTGAAGCTTTCTTT; CDR3: CSASIMNTEAFF
V: TRBV19; size: -; J: TRBJ2-1; D: TRBD2; DNA: TGTGCCAGTACCCCGGGGGTTGGAGCGGGAGATTATGAGCAGTTCTTC; CDR3: CASTPGVGAGDYEQFF
V: TRBV5-1; size: -; J: TRBJ2-7; D: TRBD1; DNA: TGCGCCAGCAGGACAGGGATGGACGAGCAGTACTTC; CDR3: CASRTGMDEQYF
V: TRBV18; size: -; J: TRBJ1-2; D: -; DNA: TGTGCCAGCTCACCTGAGCGGGGAAACTATGGCTACACCTTC; CDR3: CASSPERGNYGYTF
V: TRBV18; size: -; J: TRBJ2-2; D: TRBD1; DNA: TGTGCCAGCTCACCGCAGCAGGGGGCCAGAGGGGAGCTGTTTTTT; CDR3: CASSPQQGARGELFF
V: TRBV2; size: -; J: TRBJ2-3; D: -; DNA: TGTGCCAGCAGAGCTGGCAGCGTGCGGACAGATACGCAGTATTTT; CDR3: CASRAGSVRTDTQYF
V: TRBV27; size: -; J: TRBJ1-1; D: -; DNA: TGTGCCAGCAGTCCCCGAGGGCAGAGTAAAGCTTTCTTT; CDR3: CASSPRGQSKAFF
V: TRBV5-6; size: -; J: TRBJ2-2; D: TRBD1; DNA: TGTGCCAGCAGCTTGGGGGACAGGGGGAACACCGGGGAGCTGTTTTTT; CDR3: CASSLGDRGNTGELFF
V: TRBV19; size: -; J: TRBJ1-4; D: -; DNA: TGTGCCAGTAGTATGCAGGGCAATAATGAAAAACTGTTTTTT; CDR3: CASSMQGNNEKLFF